This is a list of T cell receptor beta chains from one sample in a study of T-cell reconstitution after alpha-beta-depleted transplantation in children. TCRdb redid the calling of the PCR reads with MiXCR, one entry per CDR3 protein. The data contain about 830,000 distinct CDR3 sequences, 16% of them singletons. Sequenced here: PBMCs, mostly from graft donor cells, sampled 360 days after TCRalphabeta/CD19-depleted stem cell transplant. The receptors shown here come from a male patient aged 10 to 17 who had a stem cell transplant for acute lymphoblastic leukemia, so the T cells may come from the graft donor. Both conserved end residues are part of each CDR3. The D gene is left open where the match is weak. Not all rows give a size; the values are once, few, many and, for expanded clones, a class.

d_gene,abundance,v_gene,j_gene,CDR3nt,CDR3aa
-,few,TRBV5-1,TRBJ1-1,TGCGCCAGCAGCTTGGTGGGACCTCGCCCGGGGGTCGCTGAAGCTTTCTTT,CASSLVGPRPGVAEAFF
-,-,TRBV20-1,TRBJ1-5,TGCAGTGCTAGACAGGGAGAGAGCAATCAGCCCCAGCATTTT,CSARQGESNQPQHF
TRBD2,many,TRBV13,TRBJ2-7,TGTGCCAGCAGCCCAGAGCGGGAGCGGGACGAGCAGTACTTC,CASSPERERDEQYF
-,many,TRBV6-1,TRBJ2-7,TGTGCCAGCAGTGAAGGCGGGACCATCTACGAGCAGTACTTC,CASSEGGTIYEQYF
-,few,TRBV5-1,TRBJ2-2,TGCGCCAGCAGCTCCGCTGGGGCCGGACGGGGGTTATCGTACACCGGGGAGCTGTTTTTT,CASSSAGAGRGLSYTGELFF
TRBD2,few,TRBV12-3/TRBV12-4,TRBJ2-3,TGTGCCAGCAGTCTGGGACTAGCGGGAGGCCTTTGGACAGATACGCAGTATTTT,CASSLGLAGGLWTDTQYF
TRBD2,few,TRBV20-1,TRBJ2-3,TGCAGTGCGAGTAGCGGGGGGACAGATACGCAGTATTTT,CSASSGGTDTQYF
-,many,TRBV12-3/TRBV12-4,TRBJ2-3,TGTGCCAGCAGTTTGGCCGAAAGACTAAAGTATTTT,CASSLAERLKYF
-,few,TRBV7-9,TRBJ1-1,TGTGCCAGCAGCCCATGGGCGCGGCGGGCTTTCTTT,CASSPWARRAFF
TRBD1,few,TRBV6-2/TRBV6-3,TRBJ2-4,TGTGCCAGCAGATCCGGGACAGGGTCACAAATTGCACTAGCCAAAAACATTCAGTACTTC,CASRSGTGSQIALAKNIQYF
TRBD1,-,TRBV4-1,TRBJ2-2,TGCGCCAGCAGCCGAATGGACAGGGGGATCACCGGGGAGCTGTTTTTT,CASSRMDRGITGELFF
-,many,TRBV30,TRBJ2-1,TGTGCCTGGAGTGTTCGAGGGCTATACTCCTACAATGAGCAGTTCTTC,CAWSVRGLYSYNEQFF
-,-,TRBV12-3/TRBV12-4,TRBJ2-7,TGTGCCAGCAGTTTATCTGGTACCGAGCAGTACTTC,CASSLSGTEQYF
-,many,TRBV29-1,TRBJ1-2,TGCAGCGTAGTGGCAGCCTATGGCTACACCTTC,CSVVAAYGYTF
-,many,TRBV5-1,TRBJ2-5,TGCGCCAGCAGCTTGGTAGCTGGGTCCCAAGAGACCCAGTACTTC,CASSLVAGSQETQYF
TRBD2,-,TRBV12-3/TRBV12-4,TRBJ2-7,TGTGCCAGCAGGAGGACTAGCGGGCTCTTTAGCTCCTACGAGCAGTACTTC,CASRRTSGLFSSYEQYF
-,-,TRBV29-1,TRBJ1-4,TGCAGCGTTGAGGGGGGGACGGTTGAAACAACAACTAATGAAAAACTGTTTTTT,CSVEGGTVETTTNEKLFF
-,-,TRBV5-1,TRBJ2-7,TGCGCCAGCAAAAGGGATCGGGGGCCATCCTACGAGCAGTACTTC,CASKRDRGPSYEQYF
-,-,TRBV6-5,TRBJ2-4,TGTGCCAGCAGTTACTTAAGTAGTGGGGGTAACATTCAGTACTTC,CASSYLSSGGNIQYF
TRBD1,few,TRBV11-2,TRBJ2-7,TGTGCCAGCAGCCCCCTCAAGGGGACAGGGTGGCACGAGCAGTACTTC,CASSPLKGTGWHEQYF